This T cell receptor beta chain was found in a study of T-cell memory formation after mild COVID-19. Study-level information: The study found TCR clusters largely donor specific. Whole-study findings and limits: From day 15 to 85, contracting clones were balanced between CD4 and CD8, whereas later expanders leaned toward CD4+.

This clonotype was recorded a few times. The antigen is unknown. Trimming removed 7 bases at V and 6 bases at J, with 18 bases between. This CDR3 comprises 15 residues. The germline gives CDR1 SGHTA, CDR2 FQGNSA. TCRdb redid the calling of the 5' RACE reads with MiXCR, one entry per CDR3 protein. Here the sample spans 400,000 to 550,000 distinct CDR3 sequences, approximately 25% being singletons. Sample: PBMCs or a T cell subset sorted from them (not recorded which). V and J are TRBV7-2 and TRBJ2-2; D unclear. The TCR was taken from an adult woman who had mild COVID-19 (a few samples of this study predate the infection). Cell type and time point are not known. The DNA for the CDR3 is TGTGCCAGCATCCCCATCTTGGGCATCGCCGGGGAGCTGTTTTTT. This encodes CASIPILGIAGELFF.